This T cell receptor (beta chain) was captured by sequencing in a study of control samples from healthy donors and cancer patients. Germline V gene sequence: CDR1 SGHTA, CDR2 FQGNSA. The CDR3 loop spans 15 amino acids. V gave up 5 bases and J gave up 0 bases, with 13 bases separating them. Produced via immunoSEQ multiplex PCR; TCRdb's table is partial and in-frame only. The repertoire has some 160,000 clones, around nine tenths of them found once; the top ten carry roughly 5%. This TCR was sampled from a man younger than 45 in good health. The material sequenced was blood. This chain joins TRBV7-2 and TRBJ1-2; the D gene is possibly TRBD1 (5 bases). The CDR3 spells CASSPRRGTNYGYTF. CDR3 coding DNA: TGTGCCAGCAGCCCGCGCCGGGGGACTAACTATGGCTACACCTTC.